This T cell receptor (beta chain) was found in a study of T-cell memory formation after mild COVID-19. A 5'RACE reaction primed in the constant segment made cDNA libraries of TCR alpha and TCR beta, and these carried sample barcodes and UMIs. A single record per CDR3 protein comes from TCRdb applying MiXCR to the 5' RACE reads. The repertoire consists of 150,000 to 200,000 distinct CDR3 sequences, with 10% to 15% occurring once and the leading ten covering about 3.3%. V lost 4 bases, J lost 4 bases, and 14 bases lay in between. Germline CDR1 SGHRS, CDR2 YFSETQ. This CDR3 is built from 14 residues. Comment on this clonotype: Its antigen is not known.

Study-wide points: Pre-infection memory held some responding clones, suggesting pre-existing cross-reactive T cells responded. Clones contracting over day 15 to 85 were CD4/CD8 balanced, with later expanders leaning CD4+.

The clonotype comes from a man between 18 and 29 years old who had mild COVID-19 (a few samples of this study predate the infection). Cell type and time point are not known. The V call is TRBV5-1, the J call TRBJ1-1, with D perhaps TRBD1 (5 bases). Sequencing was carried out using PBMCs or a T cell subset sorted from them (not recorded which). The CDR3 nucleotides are TGCGCCAGCAGCCCCACGTTAGGGGCCACTGAAGCTTTCTTT. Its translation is CASSPTLGATEAFF.